The clone carrying this TCR beta chain occurred once. The data originate from a study of shared T cell receptors in the human thymus. The V end lost 6 bases, the J end lost 3 bases, and 8 bases lay between the germline ends. CDR3 length equals 12 residues. Germline CDR1 SQVTM, CDR2 ANQGSEA. Libraries were prepared by immunoSEQ multiplex PCR; TCRdb keeps only in-frame clonotypes and omits some of them. The sample has just under 550,000 clones, 75% to 80% seen once. The same sample was also used in a study of human thymus T cells. In that study: It was healthy Finnish infants having corrective surgery for congenital heart defects who were the donors. Resections obtained during corrective heart surgery supplied the thymus tissue. V and J gene usage appeared biased in thymic and blood repertoires. Among unrelated individuals, related research reported thymic repertoires that overlapped highly.

The clonotype comes from a boy younger than two with a congenital heart defect. Sample: thymocytes. The chain couples TRBV29-1 to TRBJ2-2; D unresolved. As DNA, the CDR3 is TGCAGCGTGGCACCCTACACCGGGGAGCTGTTTTTT. It specifies CSVAPYTGELFF.